The 9 T cell receptor beta chains below all came from one sample that was sequenced in a study of shared clonotypes between healthy human individuals. The method was immunoSEQ multiplex PCR; TCRdb's version includes in-frame clones alone and lacks a portion of them. The table has fewer than 650,000 clones, less than 80% seen once; the top ten hold over 10%. Input material: PBMCs. The origin of the receptors is a woman between 40 and 55 years old in good health. Some clones in this sample may be carry-over from other donors' samples.

Comment on this clone: Other DNA sequences in this sample translate to the same CDR3. The chain joins TRBV7-9 to TRBJ1-4, with 9 nucleotides matching TRBD1. CDR3 length: 14 amino acids. V dropped 5 bases and J dropped 8; count of bases not matched to a gene: 6. In germline, CDR1 is SEHNR, CDR2 FQNEAQ (reference sequence). The CDR3 reads CASSPGQGWEKLFF. CDR3 in DNA: TGTGCCAGCAGCCCAGGACAGGGGTGGGAAAAACTGTTTTTT. Variable domain in full (rest from reference TRBV7-9 and TRBJ1-4): DTGVSQNPRHKITKRGQNVTFRCDPISEHNRLYWYRQTLGQGPEFLTYFQNEAQLEKSRLLSDRFSAERPKGSFSTLEIQRTEQGDSAMYLCASSPGQGWEKLFFGSGTQLSVL.

This clone was observed a single time. The junction shows a germline mismatch at one end, possibly a read error. The rearrangement joins TRBV2 to TRBJ2-2; D is possibly TRBD2 (5 bases). The CDR3 loop spans 15 amino acids. Germline loops: CDR1 SNHLY, CDR2 FYNNEI. The DNA of the CDR3 is TGTGCCAGCACGGAGGACCGGTTGGCGGCCGGGGAGCTGGTTTTT. Protein sequence: CASTEDRLAAGELVF.

The genes are TRBV1 and TRBJ1-5; TRBD1 is taken as the D call from the table, unchecked against the DNA. TRBV1 is described as a pseudogene. The CDR3 consists of 18 residues. The CDR3 loop is CTSSRVGRGLGSNQPQHF. The CDR3 DNA is TGCACCAGCAGCCGAGTGGGCAGGGGGCTCGGTAGCAATCAGCCCCAGCATTTT.

The chain links TRBV29-1 to TRBJ2-1, with TRBD1 as a possible D gene (6 bases). Looked up from germline, CDR1 is SQVTM and CDR2 is ANQGSEA. V dropped 2 bases and J dropped 9 bases, with 14 bases sitting between them. The CDR3 contains 13 residues. The CDR3 nucleotides read TGCAGCGTTGAATATAGTAGAGGGGGTGAGCAGTTCTTC. It is translated as CSVEYSRGGEQFF.

The chain recombines TRBV5-1 with TRBJ1-1; 7 positions agree with TRBD1. Germline-derived CDR1 and CDR2 are SGHRS and YFSETQ. J gave up 0 bases and V 1 base, and 6 bases lay outside the gene matches. The CDR3 runs 16 residues. The CDR3 nucleotides read TGCGCCAGCAGCTTGCTGGCTCAGGGGGTGAACACTGAAGCTTTCTTT. Translating gives CASSLLAQGVNTEAFF.

This chain joins TRBV28 and TRBJ1-5, with a tentative D call TRBD1 (5 bases). The ends were cut back, 4 bases at V and 2 bases at J, with 12 bases in the middle. CDR3 size: 15 residues. CDR1 and CDR2 (germline): MDHEN, SYDVKM. The CDR3 DNA sequence: TGTGCCAGCAGTTCCCTACAGGTGGGCAATCAGCCCCAGCATTTT. Its protein is CASSSLQVGNQPQHF.

CDR3 loop: CASRSTGTSGISLYNEQFF. CDR3 DNA sequence: TGTGCCAGCAGATCAACCGGGACTAGCGGGATCTCCCTCTACAATGAGCAGTTCTTC. The chain uses TRBV28 and TRBJ2-1; TRBD2 agrees at 13 bases. The trim removed 6 bases at V and 3 bases at J, leaving 14 bases unmatched. This CDR3 is 19 amino acids long. Germline V gives CDR1 MDHEN, CDR2 SYDVKM.

This chain links TRBV7-9 with TRBJ2-1; 8 nucleotides agree with TRBD2. With V trimmed by 5 bases and J by 4 bases, 10 bases remained unmatched. The germline V gene encodes CDR1 SEHNR and CDR2 FQNEAQ (reference sequence). The CDR3 runs to 16 residues. CDR3 residues: CASSPTAGDPYNEQFF. CDR3 nucleotides: TGTGCCAGCAGCCCGACAGCGGGAGATCCATACAATGAGCAGTTCTTC.

The V gene is TRBV5-4, the J gene TRBJ1-2, with unresolved D. The CDR3 has 13 residues. V shed 0 bases and J shed 8 bases, with 11 bases lying between them. From germline, CDR1 is SGHNT and CDR2 YYREEE (reference sequence). CDR3 protein: CASSLERAGGYTF. The CDR3 nucleotides are TGTGCCAGCAGCTTGGAGAGGGCAGGAGGCTACACCTTC.